This T cell receptor (beta chain) emerged from a study of blood T cell repertoires in COVID-19. Study summary: Acute and convalescent COVID-19 samples came from the United States, Italy and Spain.

The CDR3 covers 13 residues. V lost 7 bases and J 7 bases, leaving 14 bases between the germline ends. CDR1 and CDR2 (germline): MDHEN, SYDVKM. Authors' analysis steps: Amplification of reference gene primers was used by the study to estimate nucleated cell counts. Repertoires were generated with immunoSEQ multiplex PCR, while TCRdb's copy carries only in-frame clones and drops some. V and J calls and clone size are those listed in that table; D and trimming were worked out from the DNA. The profile shows tens of thousands of clones, roughly 88% of them singletons. This TCR was recovered from a human donor in a cohort sampled during active COVID-19. The V gene is TRBV28, the J gene TRBJ2-1; weak D call: TRBD2 (6 bases). The source material was peripheral blood. In nucleotides, the CDR3 is TGTGCCAGCACCGGAGGGGCTACTAATGAGCAGTTCTTC. This encodes CASTGGATNEQFF.